This T cell receptor (beta chain) was identified during a study of blood T cell repertoires in COVID-19. In the study overall: Both acute and convalescent COVID-19 samples were obtained from the United States, Italy and Spain. Nucleic acid was either cDNA or gDNA, and it came from T cells, B-cell-depleted T cells, or PBMCs.

In the study's own analysis: Estimated nucleated cell counts came from reference gene primer amplification. Libraries were prepared by immunoSEQ multiplex PCR; TCRdb keeps only in-frame clonotypes and omits some of them. That table supplies the V and J calls and clone size; D and trimming were determined from the DNA. The sample includes fewer than 110,000 clones, around 87% of them seen just once. On this clone: Other DNA sequences within the sample encode an identical CDR3.

The sequence derives from a woman in her twenties or thirties with acute or convalescent COVID-19. Sequenced: peripheral blood.

DNA of the CDR3: TGTGCCAGCAGCTTAGCCGGACAGGGATATGGCTACACCTTC. Amino acids: CASSLAGQGYGYTF. The chain employs TRBV7-9 and TRBJ1-2; 8 nucleotides agree with TRBD1. The CDR3 is 14 residues long. The germline CDR1 and CDR2 sequences are SEHNR and FQNEAQ (reference sequence). V was pared by 0 bases and J by 5 bases, with 2 bases of the junction left unmatched. Full variable domain (remainder filled in from reference TRBV7-9 and TRBJ1-2): DTGVSQNPRHKITKRGQNVTFRCDPISEHNRLYWYRQTLGQGPEFLTYFQNEAQLEKSRLLSDRFSAERPKGSFSTLEIQRTEQGDSAMYLCASSLAGQGYGYTFGSGTRLTVV.